This T cell receptor beta chain comes out of a study of CD8+ T cells in alopecia areata. For the study at large: Treated patients received oral tofacitinib, 5 to 10 mg twice daily. Study outcomes and limitations: Scalp sample data also include resident alphabeta T cells from normal skin. On tofacitinib, scalp and blood still held many of the expanded lesional clones.

V lost 4 bases and J lost 5, with 5 bases in between. The V gene's germline CDR1 is SGHVS and CDR2 FQNEAQ. The CDR3 loop spans 12 amino acids. The sequencing template was cDNA reverse transcribed from extracted RNA. Assay used: immunoSEQ multiplex PCR; TCRdb lists only in-frame clones, some missing. The table has 180,000 or so clones, less than 75% seen once; the top ten hold 16%. Treatment reported: oral pan-JAK inhibitor, 5-10 mg twice daily. Sorting of PBMCs yielded the CD4+ and CD8+ T cells. Concerning this clone: Its cognate antigen is unknown.

The specimen comprised CD4+ T cells sorted from blood, sampled between weeks 55 and 65, from a patient treated with tofacitinib. This chain joins TRBV7-8 and TRBJ2-2, with D hard to call. The receptor comes from a human donor with alopecia areata. The CDR3 loop is CASSSDTGELFF. The CDR3 DNA reads as TGTGCCAGCAGCTCCGATACCGGGGAGCTGTTTTTT.